This T cell receptor (beta chain) is from a study of early T cells in non-severe SARS-CoV-2 infection. The V gene's germline CDR1 is MGHRA and CDR2 YSYEKL. V gave up 3 bases and J gave up 7 bases; unmatched junction bases: 22. This CDR3 comprises 20 residues. Individually, cDNA molecules had unique molecular identifiers attached to them. TCRdb re-called the 5' RACE reads through MiXCR, storing one row per CDR3 protein. Among around 59,000 distinct CDR3 sequences listed, over 10% were seen once. The sequenced material came from whole blood. The receptor's source is an adult who was a healthcare worker with PCR-confirmed SARS-CoV-2 infection or an uninfected control (not recorded which). The gene calls are TRBV4-1 and TRBJ2-1; TRBD1 agrees at 9 bases. CDR3 residues: CASSHYRDRVFGLSGNEQFF. CDR3 nucleotides: TGCGCCAGCAGCCACTACCGGGACAGGGTTTTCGGGCTATCAGGAAATGAGCAGTTCTTC.